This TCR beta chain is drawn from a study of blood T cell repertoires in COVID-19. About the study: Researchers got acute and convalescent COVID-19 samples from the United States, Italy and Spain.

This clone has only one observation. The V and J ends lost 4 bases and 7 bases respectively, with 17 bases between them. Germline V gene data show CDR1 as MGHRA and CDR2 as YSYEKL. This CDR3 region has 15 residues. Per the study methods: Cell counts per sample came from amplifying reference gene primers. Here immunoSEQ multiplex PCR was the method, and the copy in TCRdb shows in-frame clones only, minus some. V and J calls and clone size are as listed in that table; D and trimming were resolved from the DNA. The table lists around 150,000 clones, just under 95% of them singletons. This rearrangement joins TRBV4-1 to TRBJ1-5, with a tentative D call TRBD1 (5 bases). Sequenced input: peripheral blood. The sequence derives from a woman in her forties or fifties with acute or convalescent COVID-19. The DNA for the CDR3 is TGCGCCAGCAGCCCCTTAGGGGATTCAAGACAGCCCCAGCATTTT. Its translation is CASSPLGDSRQPQHF.